This T cell receptor beta chain comes out of a study of beta chain features in type 1 diabetes. Via CD45RO/CCR7/CD25/CD127/CD95/CD27, cells of the CD4+ naive, central memory, regulatory and stem cell-like memory subsets were sorted. Study results and caveats: Whether HLA type affects TCRB rearrangement stayed undetermined in the present work. Compared with healthy donors, patients appeared to share more similar naive, central memory and regulatory TCRB repertoires.

About this clone itself: The antigen is unknown.

As every portion of the isolated RNA was reverse transcribed, the sequencing read expressed TCRB transcripts. TCRdb's copy holds only in-frame clones and misses some; the assay was immunoSEQ multiplex PCR. The table has hundreds of thousands of clones, 8% to 13% seen once. The sample was naive CD4+ T cells from blood. The TCR comes from a woman in her twenties or thirties in good health.

The CDR3 loop is CASSPTTGHTGELFF. For the CDR3, the DNA is TGTGCCAGCAGCCCTACGACAGGGCATACCGGGGAGCTGTTTTTT. The rearrangement uses TRBV7-3 and TRBJ2-2; 7 bases are a match to TRBD1. Germline-derived CDR1 and CDR2 are SGHTA and FQGTGA. This CDR3 has 15 residues. With V trimmed by 5 bases and J by 5 bases, 8 bases remained unmatched.